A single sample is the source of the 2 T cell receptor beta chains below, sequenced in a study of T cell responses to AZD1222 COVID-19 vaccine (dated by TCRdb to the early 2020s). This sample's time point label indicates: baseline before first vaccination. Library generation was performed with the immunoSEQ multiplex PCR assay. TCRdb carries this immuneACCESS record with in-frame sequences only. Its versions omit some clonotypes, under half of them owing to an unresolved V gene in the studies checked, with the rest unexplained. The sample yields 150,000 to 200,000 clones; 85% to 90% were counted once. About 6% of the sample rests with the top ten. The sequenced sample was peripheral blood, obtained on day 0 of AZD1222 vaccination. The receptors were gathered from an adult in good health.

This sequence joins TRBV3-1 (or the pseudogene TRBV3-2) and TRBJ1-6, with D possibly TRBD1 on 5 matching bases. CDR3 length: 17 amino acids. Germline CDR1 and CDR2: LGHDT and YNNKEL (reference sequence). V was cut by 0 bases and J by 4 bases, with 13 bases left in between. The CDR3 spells CASSQDGRGPYNSPLHF. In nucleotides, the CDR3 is TGTGCCAGCAGCCAAGATGGGAGGGGCCCGTATAATTCACCCCTCCACTTT.

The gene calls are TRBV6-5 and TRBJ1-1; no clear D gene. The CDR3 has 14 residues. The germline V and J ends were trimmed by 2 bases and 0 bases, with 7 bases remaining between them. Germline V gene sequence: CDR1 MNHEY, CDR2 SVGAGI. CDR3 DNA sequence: TGTGCCAGCAGTTACAGACCAGTGAACACTGAAGCTTTCTTT. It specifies CASSYRPVNTEAFF.